The rows below give T cell receptor beta chains drawn from one sample of a study of T cell responses to AZD1222 COVID-19 vaccine. TCRdb's table, derived via immunoSEQ multiplex PCR, lists solely in-frame clones and lacks some. The sample consists of about 170,000 clones, approximately 92% of them appearing once. The sequences come from peripheral blood, collected on day 0 of AZD1222 vaccination. The receptors stem from an adult in good health. Each CDR3 is given with its conserved first and last residue. The D gene is left open where the match is weak. Clone size appears in some rows only: once, few, many, or a class for an expanded clone.

d_call,j_call,clone_size,v_call,cdr3_aa,cdr3_nt
TRBD2,TRBJ2-3,-,TRBV7-3,CASSLTRGGADTQYF,TGTGCCAGCAGCTTAACCCGGGGGGGCGCAGATACGCAGTATTTT
-,TRBJ2-7,-,TRBV6-5,CASSYSRDLNPGQYF,TGTGCCAGCAGTTACTCGCGGGATCTTAACCCAGGGCAGTACTTC
-,TRBJ2-7,-,TRBV7-8,CASSLDRAYEQYF,TGTGCCAGCAGCTTAGACAGAGCCTACGAGCAGTACTTC
-,TRBJ1-1,-,TRBV5-6,CASSFGVGTEAFF,TGTGCCAGCAGCTTTGGCGTGGGCACTGAAGCTTTCTTT
TRBD1,TRBJ1-2,-,TRBV28,CASSEGQLYGYTF,TGTGCCAGCAGTGAGGGACAGCTCTATGGCTACACCTTC
TRBD1,TRBJ1-4,-,TRBV5-6,CASSLDLVPTGSAEKLFF,TGTGCCAGCAGCTTGGATTTGGTCCCGACAGGGAGTGCGGAAAAACTGTTTTTT
-,TRBJ2-2,-,TRBV3-1/TRBV3-2,CASSHRQNTGELFF,TGTGCCAGCAGCCACCGACAGAACACCGGGGAGCTGTTTTTT
-,TRBJ1-1,-,TRBV9,CASSPGTPEAFF,TGTGCCAGCAGCCCCGGGACCCCTGAAGCTTTCTTT
TRBD2,TRBJ2-5,-,TRBV6-2/TRBV6-3,CASSYSVAGGPETQYF,TGTGCCAGCAGTTACTCTGTAGCGGGGGGGCCGGAGACCCAGTACTTC
-,TRBJ2-5,-,TRBV13,CASSGQFQETQYF,TGTGCCAGCAGCGGACAGTTCCAAGAGACCCAGTACTTC
-,TRBJ2-5,-,TRBV21-1,CASSAEEQRVQIGTQYF,TGTGCCAGCAGCGCGGAGGAGCAGCGGGTCCAGATTGGGACCCAGTACTTC
TRBD1,TRBJ1-3,-,TRBV5-1,CASSSWGTGLESGNTIYF,TGCGCCAGCAGCTCGTGGGGGACAGGGTTGGAGTCTGGAAACACCATATATTTT
-,TRBJ2-7,-,TRBV5-1,CASSPTQGYEQYF,TGCGCCAGCAGCCCGACCCAGGGTTACGAGCAGTACTTC
-,TRBJ1-6,-,TRBV5-1,CASSSRSSYNSPLHF,TGCGCCAGCAGTAGCAGGAGCTCCTATAATTCACCCCTCCACTTT
-,TRBJ2-1,once,TRBV6-5,CASSYSPGVTEQFF,TGTGCCAGCAGTTACTCGCCCGGGGTTACTGAGCAGTTCTTC
-,TRBJ2-5,-,TRBV7-8,CASSLARTAEQYF,TGTGCCAGCAGCTTAGCGCGGACAGCCGAACAGTACTTC
TRBD2,TRBJ2-1,-,TRBV6-5,CATNSGAYNEQFF,TGTGCCACCAATAGCGGGGCCTACAATGAGCAGTTCTTC
-,TRBJ1-2,-,TRBV6-5,CASMIPGNYGYTF,TGTGCCAGCATGATTCCAGGGAACTATGGCTACACCTTC
TRBD2,TRBJ2-3,-,TRBV28,CASSDGGGGTDTQYF,TGTGCCAGCAGCGACGGCGGGGGAGGCACAGATACGCAGTATTTT
-,TRBJ1-6,-,TRBV28,CASTPPRGPLHF,TGTGCCAGCACCCCGCCCAGGGGTCCCCTCCACTTT